This TCR beta chain was profiled in a study of PD-1 blockade in classical Hodgkin lymphoma. General study points: Exclusion was applied to patients who started nivolumab under 1 year after ASCT.

This CDR3 has 12 amino acids. Every one of the patients relapsed after autologous stem cell transplantation (brentuximab vedotin exposure was variable). This clone was counted only a few times. Its matching antigen is unknown. Measured with immunoSEQ multiplex PCR; TCRdb has only the in-frame clones, and not every one. The sample yields approximately 89,000 clones, over 80% seen once. The V gene is TRBV21-1, the J gene TRBJ2-7; the table's TRBD1 call for D was not verified on the DNA. TRBV21-1 is reported as a pseudogene. This TCR came from a human donor with classical Hodgkin lymphoma. This specimen consisted of peripheral blood mononuclear cells (PBMCs), obtained at baseline. In DNA, the CDR3 is TGTGCCAGAAGGGGTCCCCCCTACGAGCAGTACTTC. Encoded protein: CARRGPPYEQYF.